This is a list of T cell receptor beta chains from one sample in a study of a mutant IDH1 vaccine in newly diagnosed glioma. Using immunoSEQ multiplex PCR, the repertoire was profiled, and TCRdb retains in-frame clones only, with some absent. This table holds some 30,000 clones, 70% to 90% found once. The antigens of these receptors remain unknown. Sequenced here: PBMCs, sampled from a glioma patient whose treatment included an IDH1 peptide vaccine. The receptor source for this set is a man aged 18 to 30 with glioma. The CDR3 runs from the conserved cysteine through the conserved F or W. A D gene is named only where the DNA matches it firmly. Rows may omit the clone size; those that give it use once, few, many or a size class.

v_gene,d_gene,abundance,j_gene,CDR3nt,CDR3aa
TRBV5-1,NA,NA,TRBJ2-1,TGCGCCAGCAGCTTGATATCGGGGTTGGAGCTCAGCTCCTACAATGAGCAGTTCTTC,CASSLISGLELSSYNEQFF
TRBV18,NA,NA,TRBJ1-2,TGTGCCAGCTCCCCCGATCAGCCCCGCAGGGGAACTAACTATGGCTACACCTTC,CASSPDQPRRGTNYGYTF
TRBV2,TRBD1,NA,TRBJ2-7,TGTGCCAGCAGTGAACGTCGACAGGGATGGTTGGTTAGCTCCTACGAGCAGTACTTC,CASSERRQGWLVSSYEQYF
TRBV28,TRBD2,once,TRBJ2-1,TGTGCCAGCAGTTTGGGCGGGAGCAAGGACAATGAGCAGTTCTTC,CASSLGGSKDNEQFF
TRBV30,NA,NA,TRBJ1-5,TGTGCCTGGAGTGGGGGTAGCAATCAGCCCCAGCATTTT,CAWSGGSNQPQHF
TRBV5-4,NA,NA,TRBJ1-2,TGTGCCAGCAGCTCAGGGCTAGCTAACTATGGCTACACCTTC,CASSSGLANYGYTF
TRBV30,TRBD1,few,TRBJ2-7,TGTGCCTGGAGTATGGGACAGGCCCACTACGAGCAGTACTTC,CAWSMGQAHYEQYF
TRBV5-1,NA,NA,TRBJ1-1,TGCGCCAGCAGCTTAACGGGGGCGAGGGAAGCTTTCTTT,CASSLTGAREAFF
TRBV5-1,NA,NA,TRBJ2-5,TGCGCCAGCAGCCGGGGGCCTAGCGGAGGGGTAGAGACCCAGTACTTC,CASSRGPSGGVETQYF
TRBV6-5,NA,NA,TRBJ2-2,TGTGCCAGCAGCCGGGAGAACACCGGGGAGCTGTTTTTT,CASSRENTGELFF
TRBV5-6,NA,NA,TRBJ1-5,TGTGCCAGCAGCTTCTCGAGAGCTTATAGCAATCAGCCCCAGCATTTT,CASSFSRAYSNQPQHF
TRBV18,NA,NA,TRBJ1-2,TGTGCCAGCTCACCAACTCCGGGACTTCACTACTACACCTTC,CASSPTPGLHYYTF
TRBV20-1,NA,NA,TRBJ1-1,TGCAGTGCTTGGGGTACTGAAGCTTTCTTT,CSAWGTEAFF
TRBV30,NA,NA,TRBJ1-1,TGTGCCTGGAGTCGAAAGAACACTGAAGCTTTCTTT,CAWSRKNTEAFF
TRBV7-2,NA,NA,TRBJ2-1,TGTGCCAGCAGCTTAGCGCAGGGGCTAACTTACAATGAGCAGTTCTTC,CASSLAQGLTYNEQFF
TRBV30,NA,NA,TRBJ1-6,TGTGCCTGGAGAACAGCCAATTCACCCCTCCACTTT,CAWRTANSPLHF
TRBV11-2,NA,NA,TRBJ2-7,TGTGCCAGCAGCTTAGCAGCGGGCCTAACCTACGAGCAGTACTTC,CASSLAAGLTYEQYF
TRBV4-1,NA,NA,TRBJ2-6,TGCGCCAGCAGCCTCCTGGCAGGGGCCCATGGGGCCAACGTCCTGACTTTC,CASSLLAGAHGANVLTF
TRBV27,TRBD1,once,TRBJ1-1,TGTGCCAGCAGTTCGGGACAGGGGAGGACTGAAGCTTTCTTT,CASSSGQGRTEAFF
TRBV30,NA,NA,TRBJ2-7,TGTGCCTGGAGTGGGGGATACGAGCAGTACTTC,CAWSGGYEQYF
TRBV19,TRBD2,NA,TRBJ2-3,TGTGCCAGTAGTATATGGCTAGCGGGATTGACAGATACGCAGTATTTT,CASSIWLAGLTDTQYF
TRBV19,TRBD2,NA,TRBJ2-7,TGTGCCAGTACCTCGGGGGGGACTAGCGAGCAGTACTTC,CASTSGGTSEQYF
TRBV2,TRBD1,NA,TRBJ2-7,TGTGCCAGCGCCCAGGACAGGACCTACTACGAGCAGTACTTC,CASAQDRTYYEQYF
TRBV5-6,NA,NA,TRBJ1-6,TGTGCCAGCAGCTTGAAACGGGGGATAAATTCACCCCTCCACTTT,CASSLKRGINSPLHF
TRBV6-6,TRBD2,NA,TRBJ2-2,TGTGCCAGCACCAAAAGGGGACTAGCGAGAACCGGGGAGCTGTTTTTT,CASTKRGLARTGELFF
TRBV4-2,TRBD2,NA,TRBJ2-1,TGTGCCAGCAGCCAAGATCCGAGCGGGAGTGTTAATGAGCAGTTCTTC,CASSQDPSGSVNEQFF
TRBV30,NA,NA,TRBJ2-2,TGTGCCTGGAGTTGGCCAGCCGCCGGGGAGCTGTTTTTT,CAWSWPAAGELFF
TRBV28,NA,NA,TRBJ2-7,TGTGCCAGCAGATCGCGCGAGAGGTTCGGGCAGTACTTC,CASRSRERFGQYF
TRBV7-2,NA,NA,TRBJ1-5,TGTGCCAGCAGCTTAGCCTGGGCGGGGCAGCCCCAGCATTTT,CASSLAWAGQPQHF
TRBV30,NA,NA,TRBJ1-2,TGTGCCTCCTATGGCTACACCTTC,CASYGYTF
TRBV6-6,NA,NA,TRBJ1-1,TGTGCCAGCAGTCTCAGGGCGTCCCTAAACACTGAAGCTTTCTTT,CASSLRASLNTEAFF
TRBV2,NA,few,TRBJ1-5,TGTGCCAGCAGGGTCGGGGGCCTAACCAATCAGCCCCAGCATTTT,CASRVGGLTNQPQHF
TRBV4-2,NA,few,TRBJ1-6,TGTGCCAGCAGCCAAGGACAGAATAATTCACCCCTCCACTTT,CASSQGQNNSPLHF
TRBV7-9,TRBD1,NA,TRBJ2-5,TGTGCCAGCAGCCCCTCAGGGGGCTTAGGTGAGACCCAGTACTTC,CASSPSGGLGETQYF
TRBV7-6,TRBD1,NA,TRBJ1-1,TGTGCCAGCAGCGCCGACAGGGGTCTGAACACTGAAGCTTTCTTT,CASSADRGLNTEAFF
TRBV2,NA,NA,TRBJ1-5,TGTGCCAGCAGTGAACAGGGCAATCAGCCCCAGCATTTT,CASSEQGNQPQHF
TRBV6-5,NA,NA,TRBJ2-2,TGTGCCAGCAGTCCCGGGGCCCCTCACGGGGAGCTGTTTTTT,CASSPGAPHGELFF
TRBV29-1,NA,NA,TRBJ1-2,TGCAGCGCCGAAGGAGGGGTCGGGGGCTACACCTTC,CSAEGGVGGYTF
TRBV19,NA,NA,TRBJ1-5,TGTGCCAGTGGTGAAAATGGCAATCAGCCCCAGCATTTT,CASGENGNQPQHF
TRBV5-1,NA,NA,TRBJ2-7,TGCGCCAGCAGCTTAGGGGGGAGTGGGGCCTACGAGCAGTACTTC,CASSLGGSGAYEQYF
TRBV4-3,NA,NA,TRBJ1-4,TGCGCCAGCAGCCAAGATCGGGGGGGAAAACTGTTTTTT,CASSQDRGGKLFF
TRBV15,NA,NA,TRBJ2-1,TGTGCCACCAGCAGAGAGTCAGGGATAAATGAGCAGTTCTTC,CATSRESGINEQFF
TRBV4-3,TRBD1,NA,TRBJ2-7,TGCGCCAGCAGCCAAGAGGGGACAGCCACCTACGAGCAGTACTTC,CASSQEGTATYEQYF
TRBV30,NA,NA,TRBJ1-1,TGTGCCTGGAGTGTATCGTGGGCGACTGAAGCTTTCTTT,CAWSVSWATEAFF
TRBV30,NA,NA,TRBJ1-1,TGTGCCTGGAGTGTTGGAGGGGGGACTGAAGCTTTCTTT,CAWSVGGGTEAFF
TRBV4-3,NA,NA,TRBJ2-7,TGCGCCAGCAGAATGGAGAAGCCGGACCGATACACTTACGAGCAGTACTTC,CASRMEKPDRYTYEQYF
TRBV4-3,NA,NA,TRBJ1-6,TGCGCCAGCAGCCAAGATGGGAGCGGAAATTCACCCCTCCACTTT,CASSQDGSGNSPLHF
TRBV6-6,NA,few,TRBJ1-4,TGTGCCAGCAGTTACCCAGGGTATGAAAAACTGTTTTTT,CASSYPGYEKLFF
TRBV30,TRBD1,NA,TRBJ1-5,TGTGCCTGGAGTGTACTGGGACAGGGGAATCAGCCCCAGCATTTT,CAWSVLGQGNQPQHF
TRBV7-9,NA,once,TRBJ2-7,TGTGCCAGCAGCCAGGGGGGGACCAGGCAGTACTTC,CASSQGGTRQYF